This T cell receptor beta chain was identified in a study of CD8+ T cells in alopecia areata. About the study: Twice a day, 5 to 10 mg of oral tofacitinib was administered to treated patients.

TCR sequencing used cDNA made by reverse transcription of extracted RNA. Profiled with immunoSEQ multiplex PCR; TCRdb holds only in-frame clones, not every one. The data contain 75,000 to 100,000 clones, approximately 70% of them singletons. CDR1 LGHNA and CDR2 YSLEER come from the germline V gene. The CDR3 is made up of 13 amino acids. Treatment here: oral pan-JAK inhibitor, 5-10 mg twice daily. A note on this clone: The antigen is not known. The junction does not match germline at one end; this may be a read error.

Regarding the study as a whole: For lesional scalp, especially alopecia totalis/universalis, clonality was higher than in normal scalp.

This specimen was CD8+ T cells sorted from blood, taken at week 44, from a patient treated with tofacitinib. The genes are TRBV4-3 and TRBJ1-1; unclear D gene. The clonotype comes from a human donor with alopecia areata. In DNA form, the CDR3 reads TGCGCCAGCAGCCAAGTAGTGAACACTGAAGCCTTCTTT. Translation gives CASSQVVNTEAFF.